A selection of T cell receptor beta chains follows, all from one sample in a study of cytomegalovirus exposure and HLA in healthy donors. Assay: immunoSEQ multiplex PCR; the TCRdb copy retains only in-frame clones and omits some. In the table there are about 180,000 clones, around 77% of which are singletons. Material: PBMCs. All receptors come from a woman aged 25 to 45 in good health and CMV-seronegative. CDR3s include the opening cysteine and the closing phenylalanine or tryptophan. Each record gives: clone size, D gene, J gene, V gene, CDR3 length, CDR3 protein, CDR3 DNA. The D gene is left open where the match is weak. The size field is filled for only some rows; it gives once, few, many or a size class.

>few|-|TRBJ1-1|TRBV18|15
CASSGNPRTPGEAFF
TGTGCCAGCTCCGGCAACCCCCGGACACCTGGTGAAGCTTTCTTT
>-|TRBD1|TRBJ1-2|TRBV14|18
CASRPSGRGRLTLYGYTF
TGTGCCAGCAGACCCTCGGGCAGGGGGCGCCTCACCCTCTATGGCTACACCTTC
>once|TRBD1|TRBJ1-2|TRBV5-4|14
CASSFDRGRDGYTF
TGTGCCAGCAGCTTTGACAGGGGGCGTGATGGCTACACCTTC
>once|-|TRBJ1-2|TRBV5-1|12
CASRLDRDGYTF
TGCGCCAGCAGGTTGGACAGAGATGGCTACACCTTC
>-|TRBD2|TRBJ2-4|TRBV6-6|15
CASSSPGLLDIIQYF
TGTGCCAGCAGCTCCCCGGGACTACTAGATATCATTCAGTACTTC
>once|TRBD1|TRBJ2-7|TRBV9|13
CASGGQGGYEQYF
TGTGCCAGCGGGGGACAGGGAGGCTACGAGCAGTACTTC
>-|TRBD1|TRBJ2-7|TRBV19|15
CASSFGAGGSYEQYF
TGTGCCAGTAGTTTTGGGGCAGGGGGATCGTACGAGCAGTACTTC
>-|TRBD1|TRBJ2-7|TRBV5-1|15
CASSEVTGVVYEQYF
TGCGCCAGCAGCGAGGTCACAGGGGTCGTTTACGAGCAGTACTTC
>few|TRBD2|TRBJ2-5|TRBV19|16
CASRESGSGGWETQYF
TGTGCCAGTAGAGAGTCGGGTAGCGGGGGTTGGGAGACCCAGTACTTC
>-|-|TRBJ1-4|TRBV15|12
CATSRLDEKLFF
TGTGCCACCAGCAGACTTGATGAAAAACTGTTTTTT
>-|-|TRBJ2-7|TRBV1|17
CTSSHGRDRGTAYEQYF
TGCACCAGCAGCCATGGGCGGGACAGGGGCACCGCCTACGAGCAGTACTTC
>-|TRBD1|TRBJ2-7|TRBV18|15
CASSPIQGAEYEQYF
TGTGCCAGCTCACCGATACAGGGGGCGGAATACGAGCAGTACTTC
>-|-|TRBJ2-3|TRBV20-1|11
CSGRAVDTQYF
TGCAGTGGGCGAGCGGTAGATACGCAGTATTTT
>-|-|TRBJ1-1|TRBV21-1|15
CASSKTRGDRTEAFF
TGTGCCAGCAGCAAAACCCGGGGAGATAGGACTGAAGCTTTCTTT
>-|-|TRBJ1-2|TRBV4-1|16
CASSRPSPGANYGYTF
TGCGCCAGCAGCCGACCCTCCCCGGGAGCTAACTATGGCTACACCTTC
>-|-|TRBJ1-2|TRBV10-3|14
CAIKGQGSGYGYTF
TGTGCCATCAAAGGGCAGGGTAGTGGCTATGGCTACACCTTC
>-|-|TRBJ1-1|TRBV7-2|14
CASSRDTLNTEAFF
TGTGCCAGCAGTCGGGACACACTGAACACTGAAGCTTTCTTT
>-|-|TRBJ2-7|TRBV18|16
CASSPQNQIITYEQYF
TGTGCCAGCTCACCACAAAACCAGATTATTACCTACGAGCAGTACTTC
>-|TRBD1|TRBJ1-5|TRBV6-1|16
CASSALGQGARQPQHF
TGTGCCAGCAGTGCGCTAGGACAGGGGGCCCGTCAGCCCCAGCATTTT
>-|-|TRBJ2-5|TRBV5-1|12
CASSLQEETQYF
TGCGCCAGCAGCTTGCAAGAGGAGACCCAGTACTTC
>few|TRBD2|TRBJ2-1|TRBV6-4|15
CASSSVAGGQDEQFF
TGTGCCAGCAGTTCCGTAGCGGGGGGGCAGGATGAGCAGTTCTTC
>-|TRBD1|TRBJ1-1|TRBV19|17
CASSLGTGTPKTTEAFF
TGTGCCAGTAGTCTCGGGACAGGGACCCCAAAGACCACTGAAGCTTTCTTT
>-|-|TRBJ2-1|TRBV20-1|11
CSAVEGIEQFF
TGCAGTGCCGTGGAGGGTATTGAGCAGTTCTTC
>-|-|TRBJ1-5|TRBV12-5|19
CASGLLTPGAQGYNQPQHF
TGTGCTAGTGGACTCCTCACCCCAGGGGCGCAAGGGTACAATCAGCCCCAGCATTTT
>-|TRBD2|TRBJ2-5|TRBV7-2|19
CASSRRPGLAGGRWETQYF
TGTGCCAGCAGTCGACGACCGGGACTAGCGGGGGGGCGGTGGGAGACCCAGTACTTC
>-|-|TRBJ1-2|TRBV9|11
CASSVGGGYTF
TGTGCCAGCAGCGTAGGCGGTGGCTACACCTTC
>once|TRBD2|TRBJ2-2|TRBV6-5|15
CASSYLGGGAGELFF
TGTGCCAGCAGTTACCTTGGCGGGGGGGCCGGGGAGCTGTTTTTT
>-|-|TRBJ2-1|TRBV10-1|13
CASTKRGGDEQFF
TGCGCCAGCACCAAAAGGGGGGGTGACGAGCAGTTCTTC
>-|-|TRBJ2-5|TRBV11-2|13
CASSPSGLETQYF
TGTGCCAGCAGCCCCTCCGGGTTGGAGACCCAGTACTTC
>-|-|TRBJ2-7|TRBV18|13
CASSPPAAYEQYF
TGTGCCAGCTCACCACCAGCCGCCTACGAGCAGTACTTC
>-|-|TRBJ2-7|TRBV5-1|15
CASSLDGTPPSEQYF
TGCGCCAGCAGCTTGGACGGGACACCACCCAGCGAGCAGTACTTC
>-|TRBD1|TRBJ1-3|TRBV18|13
CASSRDRENTIYF
TGTGCCAGCTCACGGGACAGGGAGAACACCATATATTTT
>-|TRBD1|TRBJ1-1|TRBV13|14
CASSWDRGGTEAFF
TGTGCCAGCAGTTGGGACAGGGGAGGGACTGAAGCTTTCTTT
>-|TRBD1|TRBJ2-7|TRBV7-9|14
CASSQGALGYEQYF
TGTGCCAGCAGCCAGGGGGCTTTAGGATACGAGCAGTACTTC
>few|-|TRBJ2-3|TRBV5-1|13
CASSSTSTDTQYF
TGCGCCAGCAGCTCCACTAGCACAGATACGCAGTATTTT
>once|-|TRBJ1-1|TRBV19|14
CASSLNGRYTEAFF
TGTGCCAGTAGTCTCAATGGGAGGTACACTGAAGCTTTCTTT
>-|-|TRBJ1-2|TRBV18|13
CASSPGANYGYTF
TGTGCCAGCTCACCAGGAGCTAACTATGGCTACACCTTC